This paragraph reports one T cell receptor beta chain. This entry belongs to a study of ipilimumab plus nivolumab after autologous stem cell transplantation. Whole-study context: Median doses per patient: 5 ipilimumab, about 8 nivolumab.

Sequencing used immunoSEQ multiplex PCR; TCRdb keeps in-frame clones, though not all of them. The profile shows fewer than 30,000 clones, around 84% of them singletons. Unmatched junction bases numbered 2, after V lost 6 bases and J lost 1 base. The germline V gene has CDR1 MNHNY and CDR2 SVGAGI (reference sequence). The CDR3 is 13 amino acids. Patients got ipilimumab 1 mg/kg beginning 14 to 28 days post-transplant. The chain carries TRBV6-6 and TRBJ1-1, with 7 positions matching TRBD1. This receptor was identified in a male donor with diffuse large B-cell lymphoma. Sample: PBMCs, taken in a trial of ipilimumab plus nivolumab as post-transplant consolidation. Here the CDR3 reads CASSRGTNTEAFF. DNA of the CDR3: TGTGCCAGCAGCAGGGGGACGAACACTGAAGCTTTCTTT.